This TCR beta chain was captured by sequencing in a study of Graves' ophthalmopathy and Graves' hyperthyroidism. Study-wide points: Most expanded clonotypes in thyroid above 0.001 frequency also showed up in blood.

The CDR3 is made up of 14 amino acids. Trimming removed 0 bases at V and 1 base at J, with 7 bases between. Germline-derived CDR1 and CDR2 are SGHRS and YFSETQ. This clonotype was counted at least ten times. What it binds is not known. The authors amplified TCR beta CDR3 regions, and they did so from RNA transcripts for repertoire sequencing. The workflow started with a first-round RT-PCR run with HTBI primers and then moved on to a second-round multiplex PCR. TCRdb re-called the multiplex PCR reads with MiXCR, one entry per CDR3 protein. Counted here are under 800,000 distinct CDR3 sequences, 22% occurring once; the ten biggest clones make up 7.1%. Pregnancy or lactation, uncontrolled infections and other autoimmune diseases were grounds for excluding patients. Clinical symptoms, serum thyroxine, TRAb, thyroid ultrasound and orbital computed tomography were relied on for diagnosis.

J is TRBJ1-1 and V is TRBV5-1; D gene unclear. Sequencing was performed on peripheral blood. The TCR was taken from a young woman with stable Graves' hyperthyroidism. Some clones in this sample may be carry-over from other donors' samples. CDR3 sequence: CASSLESRNTEAFF. The CDR3 DNA is TGCGCCAGCAGCTTGGAGTCGAGGAACACTGAAGCTTTCTTT.